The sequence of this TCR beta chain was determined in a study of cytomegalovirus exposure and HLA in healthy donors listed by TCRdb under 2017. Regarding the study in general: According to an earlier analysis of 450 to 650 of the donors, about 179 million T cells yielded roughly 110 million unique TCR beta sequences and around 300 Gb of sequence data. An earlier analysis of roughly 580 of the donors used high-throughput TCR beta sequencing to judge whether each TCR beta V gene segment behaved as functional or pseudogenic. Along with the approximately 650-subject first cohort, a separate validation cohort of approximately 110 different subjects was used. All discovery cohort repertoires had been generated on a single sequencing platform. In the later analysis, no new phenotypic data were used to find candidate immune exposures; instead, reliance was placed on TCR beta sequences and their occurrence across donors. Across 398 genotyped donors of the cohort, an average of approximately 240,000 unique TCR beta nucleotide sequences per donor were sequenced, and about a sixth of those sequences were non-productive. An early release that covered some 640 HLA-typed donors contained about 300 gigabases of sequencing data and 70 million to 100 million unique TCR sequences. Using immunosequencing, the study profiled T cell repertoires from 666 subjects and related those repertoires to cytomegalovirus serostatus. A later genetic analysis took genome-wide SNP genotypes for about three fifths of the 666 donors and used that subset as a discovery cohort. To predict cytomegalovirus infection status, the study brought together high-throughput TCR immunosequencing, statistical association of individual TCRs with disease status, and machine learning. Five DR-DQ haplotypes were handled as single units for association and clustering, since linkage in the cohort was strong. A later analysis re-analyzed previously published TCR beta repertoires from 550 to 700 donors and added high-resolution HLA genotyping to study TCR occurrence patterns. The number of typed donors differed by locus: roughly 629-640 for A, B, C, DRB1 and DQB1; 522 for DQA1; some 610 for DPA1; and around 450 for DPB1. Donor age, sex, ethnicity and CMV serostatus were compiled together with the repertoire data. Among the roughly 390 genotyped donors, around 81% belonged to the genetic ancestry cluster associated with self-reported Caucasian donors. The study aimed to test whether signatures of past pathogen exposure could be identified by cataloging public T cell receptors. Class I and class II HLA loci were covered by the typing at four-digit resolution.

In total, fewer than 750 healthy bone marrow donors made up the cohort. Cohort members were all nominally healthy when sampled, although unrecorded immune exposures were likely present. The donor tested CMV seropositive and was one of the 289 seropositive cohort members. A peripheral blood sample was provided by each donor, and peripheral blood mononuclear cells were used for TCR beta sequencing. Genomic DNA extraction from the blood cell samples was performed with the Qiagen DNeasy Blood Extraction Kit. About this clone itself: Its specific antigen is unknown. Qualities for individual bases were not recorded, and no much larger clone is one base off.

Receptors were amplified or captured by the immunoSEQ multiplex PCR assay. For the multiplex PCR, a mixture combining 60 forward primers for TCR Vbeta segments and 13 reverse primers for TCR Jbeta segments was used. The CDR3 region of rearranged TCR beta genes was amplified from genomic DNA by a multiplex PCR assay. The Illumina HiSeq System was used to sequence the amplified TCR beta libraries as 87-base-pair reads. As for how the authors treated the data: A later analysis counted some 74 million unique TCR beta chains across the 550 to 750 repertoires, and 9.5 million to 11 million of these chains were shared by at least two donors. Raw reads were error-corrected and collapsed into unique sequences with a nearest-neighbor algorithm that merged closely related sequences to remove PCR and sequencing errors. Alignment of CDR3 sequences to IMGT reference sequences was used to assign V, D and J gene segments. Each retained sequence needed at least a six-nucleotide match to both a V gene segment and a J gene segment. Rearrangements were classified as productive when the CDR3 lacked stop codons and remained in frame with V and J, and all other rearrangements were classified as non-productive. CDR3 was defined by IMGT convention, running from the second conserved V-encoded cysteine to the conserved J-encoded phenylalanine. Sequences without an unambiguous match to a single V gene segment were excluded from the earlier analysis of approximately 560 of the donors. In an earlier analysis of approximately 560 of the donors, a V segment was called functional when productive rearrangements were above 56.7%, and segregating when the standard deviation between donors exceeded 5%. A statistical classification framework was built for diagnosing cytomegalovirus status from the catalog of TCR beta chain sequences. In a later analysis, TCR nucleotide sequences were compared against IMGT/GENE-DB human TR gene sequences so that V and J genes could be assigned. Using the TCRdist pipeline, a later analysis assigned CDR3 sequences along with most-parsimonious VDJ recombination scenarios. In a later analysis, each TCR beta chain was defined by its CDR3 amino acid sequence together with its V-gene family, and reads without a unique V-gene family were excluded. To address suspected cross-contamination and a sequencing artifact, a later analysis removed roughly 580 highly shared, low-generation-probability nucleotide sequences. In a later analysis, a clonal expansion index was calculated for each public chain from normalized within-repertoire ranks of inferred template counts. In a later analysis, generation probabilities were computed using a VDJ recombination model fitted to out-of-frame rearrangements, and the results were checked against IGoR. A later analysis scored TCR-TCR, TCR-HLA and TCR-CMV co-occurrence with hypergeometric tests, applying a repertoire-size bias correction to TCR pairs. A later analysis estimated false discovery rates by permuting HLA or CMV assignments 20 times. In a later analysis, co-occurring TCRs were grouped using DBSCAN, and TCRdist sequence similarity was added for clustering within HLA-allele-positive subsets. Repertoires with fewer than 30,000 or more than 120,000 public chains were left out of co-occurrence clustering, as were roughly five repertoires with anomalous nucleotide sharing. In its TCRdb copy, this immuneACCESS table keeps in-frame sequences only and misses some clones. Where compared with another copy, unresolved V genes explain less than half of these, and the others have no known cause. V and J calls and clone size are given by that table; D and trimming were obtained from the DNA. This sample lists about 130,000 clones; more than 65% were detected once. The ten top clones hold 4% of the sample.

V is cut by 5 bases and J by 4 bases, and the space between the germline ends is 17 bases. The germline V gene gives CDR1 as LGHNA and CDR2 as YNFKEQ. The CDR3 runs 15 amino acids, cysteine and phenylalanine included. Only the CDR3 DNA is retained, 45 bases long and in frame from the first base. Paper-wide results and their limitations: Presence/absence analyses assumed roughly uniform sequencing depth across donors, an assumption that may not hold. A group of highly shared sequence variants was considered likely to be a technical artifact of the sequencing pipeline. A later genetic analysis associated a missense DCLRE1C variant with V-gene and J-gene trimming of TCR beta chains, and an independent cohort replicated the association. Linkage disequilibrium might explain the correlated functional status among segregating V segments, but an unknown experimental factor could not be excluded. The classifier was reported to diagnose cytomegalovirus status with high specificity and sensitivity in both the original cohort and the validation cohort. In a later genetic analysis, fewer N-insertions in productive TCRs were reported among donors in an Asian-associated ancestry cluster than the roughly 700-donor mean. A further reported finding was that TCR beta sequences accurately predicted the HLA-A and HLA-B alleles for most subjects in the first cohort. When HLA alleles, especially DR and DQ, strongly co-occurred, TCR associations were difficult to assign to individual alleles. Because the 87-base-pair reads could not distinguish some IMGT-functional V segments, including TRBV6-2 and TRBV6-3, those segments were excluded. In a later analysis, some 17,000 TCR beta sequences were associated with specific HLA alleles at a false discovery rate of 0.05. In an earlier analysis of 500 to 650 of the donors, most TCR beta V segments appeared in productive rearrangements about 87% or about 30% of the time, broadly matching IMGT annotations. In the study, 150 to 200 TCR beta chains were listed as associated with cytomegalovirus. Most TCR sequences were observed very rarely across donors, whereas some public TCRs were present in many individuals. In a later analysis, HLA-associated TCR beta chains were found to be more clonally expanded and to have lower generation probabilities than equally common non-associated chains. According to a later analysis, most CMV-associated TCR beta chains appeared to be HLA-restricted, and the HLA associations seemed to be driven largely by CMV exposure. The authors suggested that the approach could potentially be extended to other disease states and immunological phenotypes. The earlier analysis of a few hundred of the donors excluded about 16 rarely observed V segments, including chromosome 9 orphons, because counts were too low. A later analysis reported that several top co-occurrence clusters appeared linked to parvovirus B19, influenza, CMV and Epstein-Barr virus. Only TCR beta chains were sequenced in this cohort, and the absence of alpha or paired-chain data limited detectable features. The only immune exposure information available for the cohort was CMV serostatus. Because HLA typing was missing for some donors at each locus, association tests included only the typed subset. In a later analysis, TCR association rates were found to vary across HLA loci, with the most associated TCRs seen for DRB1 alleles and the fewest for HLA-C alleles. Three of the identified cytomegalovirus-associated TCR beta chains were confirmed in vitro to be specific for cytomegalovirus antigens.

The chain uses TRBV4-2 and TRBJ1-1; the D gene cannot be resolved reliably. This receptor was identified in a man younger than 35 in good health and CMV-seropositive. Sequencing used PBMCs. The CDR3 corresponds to CASSLVLGGSTEAFF. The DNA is TGTGCCAGCAGCTTGGTGTTAGGAGGGAGCACTGAAGCTTTCTTT.